Below are 32 T cell receptor beta chains sequenced from a single sample in a study of T cell repertoires in ileal Crohn's disease (dated by TCRdb to between 2018 and 2021). Per the publication, the time point label means: neoterminal ileum biopsy at postoperative endoscopy, about 6 months after surgery. Libraries came from the immunoSEQ multiplex PCR assay. Entries here come from immuneACCESS through TCRdb and include only in-frame sequences with V and J called. Some clones fail to appear in such tables; in the studies checked, an unresolved V gene covers under half of the shortfall, and the cause of the remainder is unknown. The sample profile shows 55,000 to 65,000 clones; 85% to 90% of them were found once. Of the sample, roughly 2% falls within the top ten clones. Material: ileal tissue. These receptors came from an adult with Crohn's disease.

The V call is TRBV29-1, the J call TRBJ1-4; 11 bases line up with TRBD1. V shed 3 bases, J shed 4 bases, and the junction held 1 base outside the gene matches. This CDR3 has 14 residues. The germline V gene has CDR1 SQVTM and CDR2 ANQGSEA. In nucleotides, the CDR3 is TGCAGCGTTGAGGGACAGGGGGGTAATGAAAAACTGTTTTTT. Its translation is CSVEGQGGNEKLFF.

CDR3 nucleotide sequence: TGTGCCAGCAGCTTAGTCCACCCGGGACAGGGCCCGACCGGGCAGTACTTC. Encoded protein: CASSLVHPGQGPTGQYF. The rearrangement uses TRBV7-6 and TRBJ2-7; 9 bases align to TRBD1. In germline, CDR1 is SGHVS, CDR2 FNYEAQ. The junction had 16 bases not matched to a gene; V was cut back by 1 base and J by 9 bases. The CDR3 consists of 17 residues.

The chain uses TRBV5-6 and TRBJ1-2; D possibly corresponds to TRBD1 (5 bases). V was pared by 1 base and J by 3 bases, with 13 bases between. CDR1 is SGHDT, CDR2 YYEEEE, per germline. CDR3 length: 15 residues. The CDR3 reads CASSLSRRDYYGYTF. CDR3 DNA: TGTGCCAGCAGCTTGTCGCGCAGGGACTACTATGGCTACACCTTC.

The chain links TRBV10-1 to TRBJ2-3, with D perhaps matching TRBD1 (5 bases). CDR1 and CDR2 (germline): WNHNN, SYGVQD (reference sequence). CDR3 length equals 15 residues. V lost 2 bases, J lost 8 bases, and 17 bases lay in between. DNA of the CDR3: TGCGCCAGCAGTGAGACAGGTCTCGTTGTTGGTACGCAGTATTTT. The encoded protein is CASSETGLVVGTQYF.

J is TRBJ1-1 and V is TRBV7-6, with D maybe TRBD1 (6 bases). The CDR3 is made up of 13 amino acids. V was trimmed by 0 bases and J by 6 bases, leaving 8 bases between them. Germline assignment: CDR1 SGHVS and CDR2 FNYEAQ. CDR3 nucleotides: TGTGCCAGCAGCTTAGCCCGACAGGCTGAAGCTTTCTTT. The encoded protein is CASSLARQAEAFF.

In its sample, this clone was seen once. This chain links TRBV5-4 with TRBJ1-3; D perhaps matches TRBD1 (5 bases). Germline CDR1 reads SGHNT; CDR2 reads YYREEE (reference sequence). The CDR3 contains 17 residues. V was clipped by 4 bases and J by 4 bases, with 21 bases between them. The CDR3 is CASSPGAGNTSGNTIYF. The CDR3, as DNA: TGTGCCAGCAGCCCGGGAGCAGGGAATACGTCAGGAAACACCATATATTTT.

The chain employs TRBV2 and TRBJ2-1; 10 bases are shared with TRBD1. The CDR3 covers 15 residues. The V gene's germline CDR1 is SNHLY and CDR2 FYNNEI. V was pared by 4 bases and J by 6 bases, with 6 bases of the junction left unmatched. The CDR3: CASSGRDRGGNEQFF. For the CDR3, the DNA is TGTGCCAGCAGTGGAAGGGACAGGGGCGGCAATGAGCAGTTCTTC.

The genes are TRBV11-1 and TRBJ2-1, with TRBD2 as a possible D gene (6 bases). There are 15 residues in the CDR3. Germline CDR1 is SGHAT and CDR2 is FQDESV (reference sequence). The V and J ends lost 5 bases and 3 bases respectively, with 14 bases between them. DNA of the CDR3: TGTGCCAGCAGCCGCCAGGGCGGGGACTACAATGAGCAGTTCTTC. Residues: CASSRQGGDYNEQFF.

This clone has more than one count but fewer than ten. The V call is TRBV11-3, the J call TRBJ1-4; perhaps TRBD1 as D (5 bases). The V and J ends lost 4 bases and 3 bases respectively, with 9 bases between them. The CDR3 has 14 residues. Germline V CDR1 and CDR2: SGHNT, YENEEA. The CDR3 sequence: CASSSGQSNEKLFF. For the CDR3, the DNA is TGTGCCAGCAGCTCCGGACAATCTAATGAAAAACTGTTTTTT.

In DNA, the CDR3 is TGTGCCAGCAGTATCCGGGACAGGGTGACAGATACGCAGTATTTT. This translates into CASSIRDRVTDTQYF. The rearrangement uses TRBV6-4 and TRBJ2-3, with TRBD1 identical over 9 bases. This CDR3 is built from 15 residues. CDR1 MRHNA and CDR2 SNTAGT come from the germline V gene. The V segment lost 5 bases and the J segment 3 bases; nucleotides outside the gene matches: 6.

The chain recombines TRBV5-1 with TRBJ2-1; 8 positions match TRBD2. Germline loops: CDR1 SGHRS, CDR2 YFSETQ. The CDR3 covers 16 residues. The ends lost 4 bases at V and 9 bases at J; junction bases unmatched: 15. In DNA form, the CDR3 reads TGCGCCAGCAGCAGAGTTTCGGGACTAGGGGACGGTGAGCAGTTCTTC. Protein sequence: CASSRVSGLGDGEQFF.

This rearrangement joins TRBV5-6 to TRBJ2-3, with a possible D match to TRBD1 (5 bases). The CDR3 loop spans 14 amino acids. In germline, CDR1 is SGHDT, CDR2 YYEEEE. Trimming pared 0 bases from V and 3 bases from J, leaving 8 bases between. The CDR3 is CASSLGRGTDTQYF. The CDR3 DNA reads as TGTGCCAGCAGCTTGGGTAGGGGTACAGATACGCAGTATTTT.

This rearrangement joins TRBV30 to TRBJ1-1, with a weak D call TRBD1 (5 bases). The germline V and J ends were trimmed by 8 bases and 9 bases, with 16 bases remaining between them. CDR3 length: 11 amino acids. The germline gives CDR1 GTSNPN, CDR2 SVGIG (reference sequence). CDR3 in amino acids: CARLMEGKAFF. The CDR3 DNA reads TGTGCCCGATTGATGGAGGGGAAAGCTTTCTTT.

The DNA for the CDR3 is TGTGCCAGTAGTAAATGGGGTCAGGGGGTTCCCGAGCAGTACTTC. Its translation: CASSKWGQGVPEQYF. The rearrangement uses TRBV19 and TRBJ2-7; 7 nucleotides agree with TRBD1. V gave up 4 bases and J gave up 6 bases; unmatched junction bases: 12. CDR1 and CDR2 from the germline V gene are LNHDA and SQIVND (reference sequence). The CDR3 covers 15 residues.

This clone was seen more than once but under ten times. This chain links TRBV30 with TRBJ2-1; 10 bases are shared with TRBD2. The J segment lost 5 bases and the V segment lost 4 bases, leaving 11 bases of the junction unmatched. The CDR3 covers 16 residues. Germline assignment: CDR1 GTSNPN and CDR2 SVGIG (reference sequence). CDR3: CAWKSSGLARDNEQFF. The CDR3 coding sequence is TGTGCCTGGAAGTCATCGGGACTAGCGAGAGACAATGAGCAGTTCTTC. Based on the CDR3 plus reference TRBV30 and TRBJ2-1, the full variable domain is SQTIHQWPATLVQPVGSPLSLECTVEGTSNPNLYWYRQAAGRGLQLLFYSVGIGQISSEVPQNLSASRPQDRQFILSSKKLLLSDSGFYLCAWKSSGLARDNEQFFGPGTRLTVL.

The chain employs TRBV6-6 and TRBJ2-1; 8 positions match TRBD1. Trimming cost V 5 bases and J 4 bases; bases outside gene matches: 7. CDR3 length equals 15 residues. The germline gives CDR1 MNHNY, CDR2 SVGAGI (reference sequence). The chain's CDR3 is CASSPRQGSYNEQFF. The CDR3 bases are TGTGCCAGCAGTCCCAGACAGGGGTCATACAATGAGCAGTTCTTC.

The chain has TRBV6-1 and TRBJ2-1; D is ambiguous. In germline, CDR1 is MNHNS, CDR2 SASEGT. Trimming removed 8 bases from V and 7 bases from J, with 9 bases in between. This CDR3 has 11 amino acids. The CDR3 is CASGFRNEQFF. In DNA, the CDR3 is TGTGCCAGCGGTTTTAGAAATGAGCAGTTCTTC.

The chain uses TRBV7-2 and TRBJ2-5; 7 bases line up with TRBD1. The germline CDR1 and CDR2 sequences are SGHTA and FQGNSA. The CDR3 runs 16 residues. The ends lost 4 bases at V and 3 bases at J; junction bases unmatched: 11. CDR3 loop: CASSSPRGRGKETQYF. The CDR3, as DNA: TGTGCCAGCAGCTCACCGAGGGGCAGGGGGAAAGAGACCCAGTACTTC.

The chain links TRBV7-9 to TRBJ1-3; D unclear. The length of the CDR3 is 13 residues. The V gene's germline CDR1 is SEHNR and CDR2 FQNEAQ (reference sequence). Between the trimmed V and J ends, which lost 4 bases and 6 bases, there was a span of 10 bases. CDR3 amino acids: CASSSGSPNTIYF. Written as DNA, the CDR3 is TGTGCCAGCAGCTCAGGTTCCCCAAACACCATATATTTT.

The V and J genes are TRBV2 and TRBJ1-5; D gene unclear. The CDR3 spans 15 residues. Germline CDR1 reads SNHLY; CDR2 reads FYNNEI. Trimming removed 6 bases from V and 2 bases from J, with 14 bases in between. The CDR3 sequence: CASRAGIQGNQPQHF. The CDR3 DNA reads as TGTGCCAGCAGGGCCGGGATCCAAGGCAATCAGCCCCAGCATTTT.

This clone was found a few times. The chain recombines TRBV5-1 with TRBJ2-3; D is possibly TRBD2 (5 bases). From germline, CDR1 is SGHRS and CDR2 YFSETQ. The CDR3 loop spans 16 amino acids. Trimming pared 1 base from V and 3 bases from J, leaving 15 bases between. Written as DNA, the CDR3 is TGCGCCAGCAGCTTGAGGTTTGGCCGGGATACAGATACGCAGTATTTT. It specifies CASSLRFGRDTDTQYF. Complete variable domain (other parts from reference TRBV5-1 and TRBJ2-3): KAGVTQTPRYLIKTRGQQVTLSCSPISGHRSVSWYQQTPGQGLQFLFEYFSETQRNKGNFPGRFSGRQFSNSRSEMNVSTLELGDSALYLCASSLRFGRDTDTQYFGPGTRLTVL.

This rearrangement joins TRBV15 to TRBJ2-2; D is uncertain. CDR1 and CDR2 (germline): LNHNV, YYDKDF (reference sequence). The CDR3 is made up of 17 amino acids. The germline V and J ends were trimmed by 1 base and 6 bases, with 18 bases remaining between them. This CDR3 reads CATSRVRVPGCPGELFF. The CDR3 region has the DNA TGTGCCACCAGCAGAGTACGGGTCCCCGGGTGCCCCGGGGAGCTGTTTTTT.

This chain connects TRBV15 to TRBJ1-2; the match to TRBD1 covers 7 bases. CDR1 and CDR2 from the germline V gene are LNHNV and YYDKDF (reference sequence). The CDR3 has 13 amino acids. V was pared by 1 base and J by 4 bases, with 0 bases of the junction left unmatched. In nucleotides, the CDR3 is TGTGCCACCAGCAGAGGGGACAGCTATGGCTACACCTTC. Its translation: CATSRGDSYGYTF.

This sequence joins TRBV5-1 and TRBJ1-1, with 8 bases matching TRBD1. The ends lost 2 bases at V and 3 bases at J; junction bases unmatched: 6. The CDR3 length is 15 residues. CDR1 is SGHRS and CDR2 is YFSETQ in the germline V gene. As DNA, the CDR3 is TGCGCCAGCAGCTTAATTTCGACAGGGGACACTGAAGCTTTCTTT. It codes for CASSLISTGDTEAFF.

The chain joins TRBV10-3 to TRBJ1-1, with D perhaps TRBD1 (5 bases). In germline, CDR1 is ENHRY, CDR2 SYGVKD. V lost 2 bases and J 7 bases, leaving 5 bases between the germline ends. The CDR3 extends over 11 amino acids. The CDR3 loop is CAISETGEAFF. CDR3 sequence (DNA): TGTGCCATCAGTGAGACAGGTGAAGCTTTCTTT.

The CDR3 sequence: CATSRDYRDTQYF. For the CDR3, the DNA is TGTGCCACCAGCAGGGACTATCGGGATACGCAGTATTTT. The rearrangement links TRBV15 to TRBJ2-3; D perhaps matches TRBD2 (6 bases). Trimming shortened V by 3 bases and J by 6 bases, and 10 bases separated the two germline ends. Germline lookup yields CDR1 LNHNV and CDR2 YYDKDF (reference sequence). The CDR3 length is 13 residues.

The chain joins TRBV11-2 to TRBJ1-1; 7 nucleotides align to TRBD1. CDR1 and CDR2 from the germline V gene are SGHAT and FQNNGV. Unmatched junction bases numbered 6, after V lost 6 bases and J lost 8 bases. The CDR3 is 12 amino acids. DNA of the CDR3: TGTGCCAGCAGTCGACAGGGTGAAGAAGCTTTCTTT. Residues: CASSRQGEEAFF. The full variable domain, its missing parts supplied by reference TRBV11-2 and TRBJ1-1, is EAGVAQSPRYKIIEKRQSVAFWCNPISGHATLYWYQQILGQGPKLLIQFQNNGVVDDSQLPKDRFSAERLKGVDSTLKIQPAKLEDSAVYLCASSRQGEEAFFGQGTRLTVV.

The chain has TRBV28 and TRBJ1-5; D uncertain. The CDR3 contains 14 residues. Per the germline V gene, CDR1 is MDHEN and CDR2 is SYDVKM. V lost 1 base and J lost 0, with 4 bases in between. CDR3 DNA sequence: TGTGCCAGCAGTTTATCCCATAGCAATCAGCCCCAGCATTTT. Translating it yields CASSLSHSNQPQHF.

The chain uses TRBV6-1 and TRBJ2-7; 10 positions agree with TRBD2. Per germline, CDR1 MNHNS and CDR2 SASEGT. V was pared by 10 bases and J by 0 bases, with 9 bases of the junction left unmatched. The CDR3 is made up of 15 amino acids. The CDR3 region has the DNA TGTGCCACTAATCCGGGACTAGCGACCTCCTACGAGCAGTACGTC. Amino acids: CATNPGLATSYEQYV.

The rearrangement links TRBV6-5 to TRBJ1-2, with a possible D match to TRBD1 (5 bases). Germline V gene sequence: CDR1 MNHEY, CDR2 SVGAGI. V was clipped by 2 bases and J by 4 bases, with 8 bases between them. The CDR3 totals 13 residues. The CDR3 region has the DNA TGTGCCAGCAGTTACGACAGAACCTATGGCTACACCTTC. As protein: CASSYDRTYGYTF.

This chain uses TRBV10-3 with TRBJ1-1, with a possible D match to TRBD1 (6 bases). Trimming removed 5 bases at V and 3 bases at J, with 19 bases between. This CDR3 contains 16 residues. Germline values: CDR1 ENHRY, CDR2 SYGVKD. Here the CDR3 reads CAISKKPQGQDTEAFF. The CDR3 region has the DNA TGTGCCATCAGTAAGAAGCCACAGGGCCAGGACACTGAAGCTTTCTTT.

This clone has a single count. The gene calls are TRBV9 and TRBJ2-5, with 8 nucleotides matching TRBD2. V lost 4 bases to trimming and J lost 1 base; unmatched junction nucleotides: 6. The CDR3 has 15 amino acids. Germline CDR1 SGDLS, CDR2 YYNGEE. The CDR3 DNA reads TGTGCCAGCAGCCAGAGCGGGAGAGCCCAAGAGACCCAGTACTTC. It is translated as CASSQSGRAQETQYF.